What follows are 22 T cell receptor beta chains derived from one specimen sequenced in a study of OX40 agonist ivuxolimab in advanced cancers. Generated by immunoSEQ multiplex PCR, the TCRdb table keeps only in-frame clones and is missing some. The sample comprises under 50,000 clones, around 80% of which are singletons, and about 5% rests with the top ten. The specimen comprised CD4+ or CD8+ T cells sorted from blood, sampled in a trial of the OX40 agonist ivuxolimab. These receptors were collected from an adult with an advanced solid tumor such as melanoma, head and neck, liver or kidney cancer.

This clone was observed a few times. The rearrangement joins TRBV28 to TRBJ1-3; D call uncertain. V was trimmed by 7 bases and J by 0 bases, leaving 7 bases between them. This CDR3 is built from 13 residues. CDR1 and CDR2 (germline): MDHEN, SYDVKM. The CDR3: CASKRPSGNTIYF. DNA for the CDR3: TGTGCCAGCAAACGGCCCTCTGGAAACACCATATATTTT.

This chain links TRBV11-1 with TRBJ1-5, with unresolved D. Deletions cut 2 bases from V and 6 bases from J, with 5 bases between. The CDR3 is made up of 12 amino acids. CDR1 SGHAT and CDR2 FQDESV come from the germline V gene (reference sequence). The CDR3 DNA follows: TGTGCCAGCAGCTTAAATGCTCAGCCCCAGCATTTT. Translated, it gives CASSLNAQPQHF.

CDR3 residues: CASSQAQGAARGYTF. CDR3 nucleotides: TGTGCCAGCAGCCAAGCACAGGGAGCTGCCCGGGGCTACACCTTC. The chain uses TRBV4-2 and TRBJ1-2, with D possibly TRBD1 on 6 matching bases. This CDR3 has 15 residues. CDR1 is LGHNA and CDR2 is YNFKEQ in the germline V gene. The V and J ends lost 1 base and 8 bases respectively, with 17 bases between them.

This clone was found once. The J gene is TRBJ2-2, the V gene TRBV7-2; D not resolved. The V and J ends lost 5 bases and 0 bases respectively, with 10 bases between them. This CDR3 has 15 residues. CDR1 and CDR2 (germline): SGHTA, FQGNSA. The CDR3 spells CASSLGLANTGELFF. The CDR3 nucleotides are TGTGCCAGCAGCCTCGGTCTGGCGAACACCGGGGAGCTGTTTTTT.

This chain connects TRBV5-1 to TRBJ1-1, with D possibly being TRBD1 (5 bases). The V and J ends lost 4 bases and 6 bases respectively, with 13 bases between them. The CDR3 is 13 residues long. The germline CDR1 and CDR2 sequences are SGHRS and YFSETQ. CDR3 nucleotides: TGCGCCAGCAGCGGAACAGGTTTCTCTGAAGCTTTCTTT. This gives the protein CASSGTGFSEAFF.

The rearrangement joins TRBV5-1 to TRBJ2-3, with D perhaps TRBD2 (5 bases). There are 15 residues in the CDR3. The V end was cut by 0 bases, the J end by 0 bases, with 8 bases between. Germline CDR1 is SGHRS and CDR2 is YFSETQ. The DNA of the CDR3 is TGCGCCAGCAGCTTGGCGCGGAGGAGCACAGATACGCAGTATTTT. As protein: CASSLARRSTDTQYF.

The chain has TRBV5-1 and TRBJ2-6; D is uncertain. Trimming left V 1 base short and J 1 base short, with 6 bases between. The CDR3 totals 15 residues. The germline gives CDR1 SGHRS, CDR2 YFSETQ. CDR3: CASSLTVSGANVLTF. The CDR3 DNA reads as TGCGCCAGCAGCTTGACAGTTTCTGGGGCCAACGTCCTGACTTTC.

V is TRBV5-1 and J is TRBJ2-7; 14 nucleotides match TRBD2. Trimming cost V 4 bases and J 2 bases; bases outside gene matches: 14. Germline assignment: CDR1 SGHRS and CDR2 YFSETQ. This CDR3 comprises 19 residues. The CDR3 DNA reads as TGCGCCAGCAGCCAAGACCGACTAGCGGGAGGGGCGTGGGCCTACGAGCAGTACTTC. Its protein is CASSQDRLAGGAWAYEQYF.

Here the CDR3 DNA reads TGTGCCAGCAGTTATATGACTGAAGCTTTCTTT. This gives the protein CASSYMTEAFF. The rearrangement joins TRBV6-5 to TRBJ1-1; D not resolved. The V gene lost 3 bases and the J gene lost 5 bases, with 4 bases spanning the gap. This CDR3 region has 11 residues. Germline CDR1 reads MNHEY; CDR2 reads SVGAGI.

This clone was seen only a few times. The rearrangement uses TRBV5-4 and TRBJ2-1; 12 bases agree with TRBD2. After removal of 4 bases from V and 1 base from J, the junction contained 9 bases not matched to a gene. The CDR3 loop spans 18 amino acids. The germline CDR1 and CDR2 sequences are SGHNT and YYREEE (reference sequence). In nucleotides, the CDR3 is TGTGCCAGCAGCACCCAGACTAGCGGGAGAAGGTCCTACAATGAGCAGTTCTTC. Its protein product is CASSTQTSGRRSYNEQFF.

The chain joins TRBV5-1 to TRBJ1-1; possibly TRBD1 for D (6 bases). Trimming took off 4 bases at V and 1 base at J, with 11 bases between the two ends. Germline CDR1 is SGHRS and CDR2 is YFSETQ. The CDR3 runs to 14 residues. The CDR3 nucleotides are TGCGCCAGCAGCCTCCTGGGACAGAACACTGAAGCTTTCTTT. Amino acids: CASSLLGQNTEAFF.

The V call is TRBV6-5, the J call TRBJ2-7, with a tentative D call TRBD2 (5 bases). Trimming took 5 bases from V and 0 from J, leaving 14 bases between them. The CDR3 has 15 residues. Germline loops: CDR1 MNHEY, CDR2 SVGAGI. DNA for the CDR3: TGTGCCAGCAGTCAGGTGTCGGGGATCTCCTACGAGCAGTACTTC. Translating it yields CASSQVSGISYEQYF.

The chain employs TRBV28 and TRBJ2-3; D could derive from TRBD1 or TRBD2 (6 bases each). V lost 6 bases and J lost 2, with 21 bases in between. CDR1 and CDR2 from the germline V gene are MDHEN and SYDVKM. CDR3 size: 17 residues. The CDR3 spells CASSLSQRGLHTDTQYF. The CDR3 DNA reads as TGTGCCAGCAGCCTGTCCCAACGGGGGCTTCACACAGATACGCAGTATTTT.

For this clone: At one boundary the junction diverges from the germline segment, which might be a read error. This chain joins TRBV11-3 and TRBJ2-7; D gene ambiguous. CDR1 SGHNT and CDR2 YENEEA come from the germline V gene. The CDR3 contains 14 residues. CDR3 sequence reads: CASSLEARSYEQYF. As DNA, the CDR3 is TGTGCCAGCAGCCTAGAGGCTAGATCCTACGAGCAGTACTTC.

The CDR3 here is CASSQVSLWTYNEQFF. CDR3 bases: TGTGCCAGCAGCCAAGTCTCTCTCTGGACCTACAATGAGCAGTTCTTC. The rearrangement joins TRBV14 to TRBJ2-1; D is undetermined. The CDR3 is made up of 16 amino acids. Germline CDR1 reads SGHDN; CDR2 reads FVKESK. Trimming took 1 base from V and 2 from J, leaving 12 bases between them.

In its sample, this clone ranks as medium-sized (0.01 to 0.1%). CDR3 residues: CASSLESNQPQHF. Written as DNA, the CDR3 is TGTGCCAGCTCACTAGAGAGCAATCAGCCCCAGCATTTT. This sequence joins TRBV18 and TRBJ1-5; D unclear. The V end was cut by 4 bases, the J end by 1 base, with 5 bases between. Germline-derived CDR1 and CDR2 are KGHSH and LQKENI. The CDR3 has 13 amino acids.

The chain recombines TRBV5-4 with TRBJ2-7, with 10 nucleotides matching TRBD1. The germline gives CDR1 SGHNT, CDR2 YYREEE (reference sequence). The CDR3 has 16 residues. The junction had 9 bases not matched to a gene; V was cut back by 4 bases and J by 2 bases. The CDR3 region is CASSPGLGTGAYEQYF. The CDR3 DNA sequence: TGTGCCAGCAGCCCCGGTCTCGGGACAGGGGCCTACGAGCAGTACTTC. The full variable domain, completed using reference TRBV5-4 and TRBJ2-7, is ETGVTQSPTHLIKTRGQQVTLRCSSQSGHNTVSWYQQALGQGPQFIFQYYREEENGRGNFPPRFSGLQFPNYSSELNVNALELDDSALYLCASSPGLGTGAYEQYFGPGTRLTVT.

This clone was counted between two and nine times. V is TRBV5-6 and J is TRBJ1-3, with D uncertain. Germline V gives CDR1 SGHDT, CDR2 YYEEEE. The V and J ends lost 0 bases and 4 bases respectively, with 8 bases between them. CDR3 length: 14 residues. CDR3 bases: TGTGCCAGCAGCTTGGGAAGGGTCGGAAACACCATATATTTT. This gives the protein CASSLGRVGNTIYF.

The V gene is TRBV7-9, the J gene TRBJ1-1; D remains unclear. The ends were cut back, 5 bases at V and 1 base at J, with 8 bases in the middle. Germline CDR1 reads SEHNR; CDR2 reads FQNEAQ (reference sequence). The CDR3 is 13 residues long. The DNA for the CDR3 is TGTGCCAGCAGCCCTCGTGGGAACACTGAAGCTTTCTTT. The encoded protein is CASSPRGNTEAFF. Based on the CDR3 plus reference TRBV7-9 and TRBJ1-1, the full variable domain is DTGVSQNPRHKITKRGQNVTFRCDPISEHNRLYWYRQTLGQGPEFLTYFQNEAQLEKSRLLSDRFSAERPKGSFSTLEIQRTEQGDSAMYLCASSPRGNTEAFFGQGTRLTVV.

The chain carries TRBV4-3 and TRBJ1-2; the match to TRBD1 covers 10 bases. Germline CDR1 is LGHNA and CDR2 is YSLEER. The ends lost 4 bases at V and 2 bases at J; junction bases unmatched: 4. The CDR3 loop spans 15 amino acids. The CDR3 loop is CASSRDRGRNYGYTF. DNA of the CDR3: TGCGCCAGCAGCCGTGACAGGGGGCGAAACTATGGCTACACCTTC.

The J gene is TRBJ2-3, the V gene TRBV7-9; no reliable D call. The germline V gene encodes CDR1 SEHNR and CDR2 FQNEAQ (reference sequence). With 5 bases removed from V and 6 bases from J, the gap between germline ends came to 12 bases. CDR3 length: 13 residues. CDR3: CASSPLTLDTQYF. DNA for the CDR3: TGTGCCAGCAGCCCCCTGACCTTGGATACGCAGTATTTT.

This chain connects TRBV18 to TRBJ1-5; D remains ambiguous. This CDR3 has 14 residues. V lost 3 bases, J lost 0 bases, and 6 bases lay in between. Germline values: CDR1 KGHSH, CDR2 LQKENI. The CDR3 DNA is TGTGCCAGCTCACCGGGGTTTAGCAATCAGCCCCAGCATTTT. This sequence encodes CASSPGFSNQPQHF.